The 8 T cell receptor beta chains given below trace back to one sample, sequenced in a study of blood T cell repertoires in COVID-19. Produced via immunoSEQ multiplex PCR; TCRdb's table is partial and in-frame only. The table records some 100,000 clones, around 86% of them present only once. The sequencing sample was made of peripheral blood. These receptors came from a human donor in a cohort sampled during active COVID-19.

The V call is TRBV28, the J call TRBJ2-5; D remains ambiguous. Germline assignment: CDR1 MDHEN and CDR2 SYDVKM. This CDR3 comprises 12 residues. Trimming removed 5 bases at V and 5 bases at J, with 9 bases between. Written as DNA, the CDR3 is TGTGCCAGCAGTAATACCGCGGAGACCCAGTACTTC. The encoded protein is CASSNTAETQYF.

This chain connects TRBV6-2 or TRBV6-3 to TRBJ1-3; 7 nucleotides match TRBD1. Per germline, CDR1 MNHEY and CDR2 SVGEGT. V lost 6 bases and J lost 4; bases outside the gene matches: 12. This CDR3 spans 16 amino acids. The CDR3 sequence is CASSKTTGANGNTIYF. Here the CDR3 DNA reads TGTGCCAGCAGCAAAACAACAGGGGCGAACGGAAACACCATATATTTT.

The V and J genes are TRBV5-3 and TRBJ1-4; D is undetermined. TRBV5-3 is an open reading frame, and its role is uncertain. Trimming cost V 5 bases and J 2 bases, with 16 bases left between them. The CDR3 is made up of 16 amino acids. CDR3: CARRAPSADTNEKLFF. As DNA, the CDR3 is TGTGCCAGAAGGGCCCCCTCGGCGGATACTAATGAAAAACTGTTTTTT.

The CDR3 loop is CASSQESGGTETQYF. CDR3 DNA: TGCGCCAGCAGCCAAGAGAGCGGGGGGACGGAGACCCAGTACTTC. The genes are TRBV4-3 and TRBJ2-5, with 9 bases identical to TRBD2. The CDR3 is made up of 15 amino acids. CDR1 is LGHNA, CDR2 YSLEER, per germline. With V trimmed by 0 bases and J by 5 bases, 4 bases remained unmatched.

This chain connects TRBV7-2 to TRBJ2-4, with D tentatively TRBD1 (5 bases). This CDR3 region has 14 residues. Germline CDR1 reads SGHTA; CDR2 reads FQGNSA. V lost 4 bases to trimming and J lost 2 bases, with 9 bases between them. Here the CDR3 reads CASSSGLTKNIQYF. CDR3 in DNA: TGTGCCAGCAGCTCAGGGTTAACCAAAAACATTCAGTACTTC. The full variable domain, completed using reference TRBV7-2 and TRBJ2-4, is GAGVSQSPSNKVTEKGKDVELRCDPISGHTALYWYRQSLGQGLEFLIYFQGNSAPDKSGLPSDRFSAERTGGSVSTLTIQRTQQEDSAVYLCASSSGLTKNIQYFGAGTRLSVL.

The V call is TRBV15, the J call TRBJ1-2, with TRBD1 matching 9 bases. CDR3 length: 13 residues. Germline V gene data show CDR1 as LNHNV and CDR2 as YYDKDF (reference sequence). With V trimmed by 4 bases and J by 8 bases, 5 bases remained unmatched. The CDR3 region has the DNA TGTGCCACCAGCACCTGGACAGGGGAGGGCTACACCTTC. Residues: CATSTWTGEGYTF.

The gene calls are TRBV6-2 or TRBV6-3 and TRBJ2-6; D is undetermined. V shed 5 bases and J shed 0 bases, with 17 bases lying between them. The length of the CDR3 is 18 residues. Germline assignment: CDR1 MNHEY and CDR2 SVGEGT. For the CDR3, the DNA is TGTGCCAGCAGTCAAACGCAGGTGGTCTTCTCTGGGGCCAACGTCCTGACTTTC. Its protein product is CASSQTQVVFSGANVLTF.

This rearrangement joins TRBV10-3 to TRBJ1-1; D unresolved. CDR1 ENHRY and CDR2 SYGVKD come from the germline V gene. V was pared by 0 bases and J by 1 base, with 9 bases between. The CDR3 is made up of 15 amino acids. The CDR3: CAISESGGANTEAFF. The CDR3 region has the DNA TGTGCCATCAGTGAGTCGGGAGGTGCGAACACTGAAGCTTTCTTT.